What follows are 30 T cell receptor beta chains derived from one specimen sequenced in a study of identical twins. TCRdb re-derived calls from the 5' RACE reads in MiXCR, one entry per CDR3 protein. The data contain around 240,000 distinct CDR3 sequences, roughly a tenth of them singletons. Sequencing was performed on memory T cells sorted from blood. The source of these receptors is a man aged 45 to 65 in good health.

This clonotype was seen more than once but under ten times. This chain joins TRBV28 and TRBJ2-3; no clear D gene. V gave up 3 bases and J gave up 4 bases, with 5 bases separating them. CDR3 length: 12 residues. The germline V gene encodes CDR1 MDHEN and CDR2 SYDVKM. This CDR3 is CASSFWADTQYF. CDR3 DNA sequence: TGTGCCAGCAGTTTCTGGGCAGATACGCAGTATTTT.

This clonotype was recorded at least ten times. The chain recombines TRBV29-1 with TRBJ2-6; D may be TRBD1 (5 bases). The CDR3 sequence is 13 residues long. The V end was cut by 6 bases, the J end by 2 bases, with 8 bases between. Per germline, CDR1 SQVTM and CDR2 ANQGSEA. CDR3 bases: TGCAGCGTAGGGGCGGCTGGGGCCAACGTCCTGACTTTC. Its protein product is CSVGAAGANVLTF.

This clonotype was seen a few times. Here the CDR3 DNA reads TGTGCCACCCGGGGAGGGGGGCAGTCTACCTCCTACGAGCAGTACTTC. Its protein product is CATRGGGQSTSYEQYF. The V and J genes are TRBV25-1 and TRBJ2-7; TRBD2 might be the D (7 bases). This CDR3 is 16 amino acids long. Germline V gives CDR1 MGHDK, CDR2 SYGVNS. Between the trimmed V and J ends, which lost 10 bases and 0 bases, there was a span of 22 bases.

The V and J genes are TRBV12-3 or TRBV12-4 and TRBJ1-3; no clear D gene. CDR3 size: 13 residues. The V gene lost 1 base and the J gene lost 6 bases, with 7 bases spanning the gap. Here the CDR3 DNA reads TGTGCCAGCAGTTTAGAGACCTTAAACACCATATATTTT. It codes for CASSLETLNTIYF.

This clonotype came up a few times. The gene calls are TRBV11-2 and TRBJ2-2; D remains ambiguous. V was pared by 5 bases and J by 8 bases, with 12 bases between. The CDR3 is 13 amino acids. Germline-derived CDR1 and CDR2 are SGHAT and FQNNGV. The CDR3 reads CASSPSGRGELFF. The CDR3 DNA reads as TGTGCCAGCAGCCCTTCGGGCCGTGGGGAGCTGTTTTTT.

The chain employs TRBV7-7 and TRBJ2-5, with TRBD2 matching over 8 bases. V was pared by 0 bases and J by 5 bases, with 5 bases of the junction left unmatched. This CDR3 region has 15 residues. CDR1 is SSHAT and CDR2 is FNYEAQ in the germline V gene (reference sequence). This CDR3 reads CASSLATGGVETQYF. In nucleotides, the CDR3 is TGTGCCAGCAGCTTAGCGACGGGGGGGGTGGAGACCCAGTACTTC.

This clonotype was found many times. The chain uses TRBV12-3 or TRBV12-4 and TRBJ2-7; D tentatively reads TRBD1 or TRBD2 (6 bases each). The CDR3 runs to 15 residues. Trimming stripped 5 bases from V and 2 bases from J, with 16 bases between. The CDR3 protein is CASSSHRDSPYEQYF. The CDR3, as DNA: TGTGCCAGCAGTAGCCACAGGGACTCTCCCTACGAGCAGTACTTC.

In this sample, this clonotype turned up many times. Written as DNA, the CDR3 is TGCGCCAGCAGCCTTTGGGGACAGGGGGCCGGCACTGAAGCTTTCTTT. It is translated as CASSLWGQGAGTEAFF. V gene TRBV5-1 combines with J gene TRBJ1-1; 12 nucleotides match TRBD1. V lost 4 bases to trimming and J lost 4 bases; unmatched junction nucleotides: 8. In germline, CDR1 is SGHRS, CDR2 YFSETQ. CDR3 size: 16 residues.

In its sample, this clonotype was seen many times. The chain combines TRBV5-1 with TRBJ2-5; 8 bases match TRBD1. The germline V gene has CDR1 SGHRS and CDR2 YFSETQ. The trim removed 4 bases at V and 5 bases at J, leaving 10 bases unmatched. The CDR3 spans 15 residues. The CDR3 DNA reads TGCGCCAGCAGCCCCCGGACAGGGCTAGCCGAGACCCAGTACTTC. Protein product: CASSPRTGLAETQYF.

This clonotype was picked up a small number of times. V gene TRBV7-9 combines with J gene TRBJ1-4; maybe TRBD1 (6 bases). Trimming pared 1 base from V and 7 bases from J, leaving 13 bases between. Germline V gene lookup returns CDR1 SEHNR and CDR2 FQNEAQ (reference sequence). The CDR3 totals 15 residues. In DNA, the CDR3 is TGTGCCAGCAGCTTAGGAGCGCAGGGGTCTGAAAAACTGTTTTTT. Amino acids: CASSLGAQGSEKLFF.

The chain combines TRBV5-1 with TRBJ2-5, with D perhaps assigned TRBD1 or TRBD2 (5 bases each). The CDR3 consists of 15 residues. From germline, CDR1 is SGHRS and CDR2 YFSETQ. Between the trimmed V and J ends, which lost 6 bases and 1 base, there was a span of 16 bases. CDR3 residues: CASTNGAGLQETQYF. DNA for the CDR3: TGCGCCAGCACCAACGGGGCAGGGCTCCAAGAGACCCAGTACTTC.

This clonotype was recorded at least ten times. The rearrangement joins TRBV12-3 or TRBV12-4 to TRBJ1-5, with a tentative D call TRBD1 (6 bases). Trimming took off 5 bases at V and 9 bases at J, with 17 bases between the two ends. The CDR3 sequence is 14 residues long. The CDR3 sequence is CASSPAGGGRPQHF. The CDR3 nucleotides read TGTGCCAGCAGTCCCGCGGGGGGCGGCCGGCCCCAGCATTTT.

The CDR3 sequence is CASSQDRQGGSPLHF. CDR3 nucleotide sequence: TGCGCCAGCAGCCAAGATCGCCAGGGAGGTTCACCCCTCCACTTT. The chain carries TRBV4-3 and TRBJ1-6; TRBD1 might be the D (5 bases). This CDR3 is 15 amino acids long. The germline V gene encodes CDR1 LGHNA and CDR2 YSLEER. Trimming stripped 0 bases from V and 9 bases from J, with 12 bases between.

Only a few counts were recorded for this clonotype. This chain joins TRBV20-1 and TRBJ1-3; tentative D call: TRBD1 (6 bases). This CDR3 has 14 residues. The V end lost 3 bases, the J end lost 0 bases, and 9 bases lay between the germline ends. The germline gives CDR1 DFQATT, CDR2 SNEGSKA (reference sequence). This CDR3 is CSASEGGSGNTIYF. CDR3 DNA: TGCAGTGCTAGTGAGGGGGGCTCTGGAAACACCATATATTTT.

In this sample, this clonotype turned up many times. This rearrangement joins TRBV12-3 or TRBV12-4 to TRBJ2-1; 8 bases agree with TRBD2. The CDR3 runs to 12 residues. J was trimmed by 16 bases and V by 6 bases; bases with no gene match: 11. CDR3 DNA: TGTGCCAGCAGGGGGACCGGGACTAGTGACTTCTTC. As protein: CASRGTGTSDFF.

The chain joins TRBV7-9 to TRBJ2-5; D gene unclear. The CDR3 runs to 13 residues. The germline V gene has CDR1 SEHNR and CDR2 FQNEAQ (reference sequence). V was shortened by 4 bases and J by 3 bases, with 9 bases between the two germline ends. CDR3: CASSSRRKETQYF. CDR3 nucleotide sequence: TGTGCCAGCAGCTCTCGACGAAAAGAGACCCAGTACTTC.

This clonotype was seen at least ten times. The genes are TRBV3-1 and TRBJ2-3; 7 bases agree with TRBD2. V gave up 8 bases and J gave up 3 bases; unmatched junction bases: 8. There are 14 residues in the CDR3. Germline V gene sequence: CDR1 LGHDT, CDR2 YNNKEL (reference sequence). CDR3 sequence reads: CASARDYKTDTQYF. The CDR3 nucleotides are TGTGCCAGCGCAAGGGACTACAAGACAGATACGCAGTATTTT.

The chain has TRBV6-1 and TRBJ1-6, with 9 bases that match TRBD1. Germline V gene data show CDR1 as MNHNS and CDR2 as SASEGT. The CDR3 has 15 amino acids. V lost 5 bases and J lost 8; bases outside the gene matches: 7. CDR3 nucleotide sequence: TGTGCCAGCAGTACCGGGACAGGGACCTATTCACCCCTCCACTTT. This sequence encodes CASSTGTGTYSPLHF.

This clonotype was picked up one time. An end of the junction does not agree with germline; a read error may underlie this. The chain couples TRBV7-9 to TRBJ2-7, with D possibly being TRBD1 (6 bases). Germline CDR1 SEHNR, CDR2 FQNEAQ (reference sequence). This CDR3 region has 12 residues. The CDR3 region has the DNA TGTGTCAGCAGCCCTTGGGACAACGAGCAGTACTTC. Its translation: CVSSPWDNEQYF.

This clonotype was seen at least ten times. This chain uses TRBV20-1 with TRBJ2-2, with 8 bases aligning to TRBD1. Trimming cost V 6 bases and J 4 bases; bases outside gene matches: 7. The CDR3 has 14 amino acids. Per the germline V gene, CDR1 is DFQATT and CDR2 is SNEGSKA (reference sequence). CDR3 sequence reads: CSALGQGPTGELFF. DNA of the CDR3: TGCAGTGCACTAGGACAGGGTCCCACCGGGGAGCTGTTTTTT.

The chain recombines TRBV20-1 with TRBJ1-2; D is unresolved. Deletions cut 6 bases from V and 6 bases from J, with 14 bases between. CDR3 length equals 12 residues. Per the germline V gene, CDR1 is DFQATT and CDR2 is SNEGSKA (reference sequence). CDR3 protein: CSAYSAENGYTF. The DNA for the CDR3 is TGCAGTGCGTACTCCGCCGAAAATGGCTACACCTTC.

This clonotype showed up just a few times. The CDR3 reads CSARPTGGNEKLFF. As DNA, the CDR3 is TGCAGTGCTAGGCCAACGGGCGGAAATGAAAAACTGTTTTTT. The chain uses TRBV20-1 and TRBJ1-4; D ambiguous. CDR3 length: 14 amino acids. V was clipped by 3 bases and J by 5 bases, with 13 bases between them. Germline-derived CDR1 and CDR2 are DFQATT and SNEGSKA (reference sequence).

In its sample, this clonotype was seen many times. The chain is built from TRBV3-1 and TRBJ2-1; tentative D call: TRBD2 (5 bases). Looked up from germline, CDR1 is LGHDT and CDR2 is YNNKEL (reference sequence). The CDR3 length is 14 residues. Trimming took off 4 bases at V and 6 bases at J, with 13 bases between the two ends. CDR3 DNA: TGTGCCAGCAGCCCTTTCGGCGAGGGCAATGAGCAGTTCTTC. Translating it yields CASSPFGEGNEQFF.

In its sample, this clonotype was seen many times. The chain is built from TRBV6-2 or TRBV6-3 and TRBJ2-3, with TRBD2 as a possible D gene (5 bases). Germline V lookup: CDR1 MNHEY, CDR2 SVGEGT. This CDR3 comprises 17 residues. Trimming cost V 1 base and J 2 bases, with 16 bases left between them. CDR3 in amino acids: CASSYLLWTGFTDTQYF. Here the CDR3 DNA reads TGTGCCAGCAGTTACTTATTATGGACTGGATTCACAGATACGCAGTATTTT.

This clonotype was picked up a small number of times. The chain is built from TRBV4-2 and TRBJ2-2; weak D call: TRBD2 (7 bases). CDR3 length equals 17 residues. Germline assignment: CDR1 LGHNA and CDR2 YNFKEQ. Between the trimmed V and J ends, which lost 0 bases and 2 bases, there was a span of 13 bases. Written as DNA, the CDR3 is TGTGCCAGCAGCCAAGAGTGGGGGGGGGCCAACACCGGGGAGCTGTTTTTT. Residues: CASSQEWGGANTGELFF.

The chain combines TRBV20-1 with TRBJ2-1, with TRBD2 matching over 10 bases. CDR3 length equals 12 residues. Losses at the gene ends were 7 bases for V and 10 bases for J; bases not matched to a gene: 7. CDR1 is DFQATT, CDR2 SNEGSKA, per germline (reference sequence). The CDR3 region is CSVKRGGREQFF. DNA of the CDR3: TGCAGTGTTAAGCGGGGGGGGAGGGAGCAGTTCTTC.

This chain uses TRBV5-1 with TRBJ2-5; 9 bases agree with TRBD1. CDR1 is SGHRS, CDR2 YFSETQ, per germline. This CDR3 has 15 amino acids. V was clipped by 3 bases and J by 4 bases; unmatched bases: 7. The CDR3 spells CASSSGTGRAETQYF. The CDR3 DNA reads TGCGCCAGCAGCTCCGGGACAGGGCGTGCAGAGACCCAGTACTTC.

The table lists this clonotype with many counts. The V call is TRBV3-1, the J call TRBJ1-4; D call uncertain. The CDR3 runs to 16 residues. The germline gives CDR1 LGHDT, CDR2 YNNKEL (reference sequence). V was trimmed by 1 base and J by 2 bases, leaving 11 bases between them. The CDR3 DNA reads as TGTGCCAGCAGCCAAGGCGGTAGCGCGACTAATGAAAAACTGTTTTTT. Encoded protein: CASSQGGSATNEKLFF. Complete variable domain (other parts from reference TRBV3-1 and TRBJ1-4): DTAVSQTPKYLVTQMGNDKSIKCEQNLGHDTMYWYKQDSKKFLKIMFSYNNKELIINETVPNRFSPKSPDKAHLNLHINSLELGDSAVYFCASSQGGSATNEKLFFGSGTQLSVL.

The chain links TRBV5-1 to TRBJ2-7; D ambiguous. Germline V lookup: CDR1 SGHRS, CDR2 YFSETQ. The CDR3 is 12 amino acids. V shed 5 bases and J shed 6 bases, with 12 bases lying between them. CDR3 amino acids: CASRGGPLEQYF. Here the CDR3 DNA reads TGCGCCAGCAGAGGTGGGCCACTCGAGCAGTACTTC.

This clonotype came up a few times. This chain uses TRBV18 with TRBJ2-5; D gene uncertain. The CDR3 contains 17 residues. Trimming pared 2 bases from V and 2 bases from J, leaving 18 bases between. Germline V gene lookup returns CDR1 KGHSH and CDR2 LQKENI. The CDR3 sequence: CASSPASLQRWQETQYF. DNA of the CDR3: TGTGCCAGCTCACCAGCGAGTCTCCAAAGGTGGCAAGAGACCCAGTACTTC.